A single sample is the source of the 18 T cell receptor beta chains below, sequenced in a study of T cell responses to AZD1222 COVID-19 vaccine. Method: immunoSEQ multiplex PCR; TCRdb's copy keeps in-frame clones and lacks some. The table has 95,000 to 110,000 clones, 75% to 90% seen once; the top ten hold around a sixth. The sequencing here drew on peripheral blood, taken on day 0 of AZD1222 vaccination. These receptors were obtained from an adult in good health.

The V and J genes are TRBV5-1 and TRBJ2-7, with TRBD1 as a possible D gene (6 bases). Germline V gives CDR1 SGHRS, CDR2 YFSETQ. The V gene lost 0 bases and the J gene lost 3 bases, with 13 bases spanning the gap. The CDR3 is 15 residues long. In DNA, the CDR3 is TGCGCCAGCAGCTTGGTGGGGGCTCCTAACTACGAGCAGTACTTC. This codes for CASSLVGAPNYEQYF.

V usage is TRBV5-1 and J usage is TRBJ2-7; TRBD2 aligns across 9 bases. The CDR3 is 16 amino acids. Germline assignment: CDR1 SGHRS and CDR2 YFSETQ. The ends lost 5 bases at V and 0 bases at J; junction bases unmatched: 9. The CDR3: CASRDSSGGTSYEQYF. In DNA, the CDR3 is TGCGCCAGCAGGGACAGCAGCGGGGGGACCTCCTACGAGCAGTACTTC.

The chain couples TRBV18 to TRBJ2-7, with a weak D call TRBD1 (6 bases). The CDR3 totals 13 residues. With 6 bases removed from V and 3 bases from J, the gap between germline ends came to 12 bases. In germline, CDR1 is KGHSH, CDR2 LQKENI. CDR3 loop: CASSIGTHYEQYF. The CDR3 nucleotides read TGTGCCAGCTCGATTGGGACACACTACGAGCAGTACTTC.

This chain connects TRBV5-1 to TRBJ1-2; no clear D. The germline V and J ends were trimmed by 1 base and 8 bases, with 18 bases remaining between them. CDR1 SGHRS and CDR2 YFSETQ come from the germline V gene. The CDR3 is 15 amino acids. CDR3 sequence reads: CASSLLGMAGEGYTF. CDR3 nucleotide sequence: TGCGCCAGCAGCTTGTTAGGAATGGCGGGAGAGGGCTACACCTTC.

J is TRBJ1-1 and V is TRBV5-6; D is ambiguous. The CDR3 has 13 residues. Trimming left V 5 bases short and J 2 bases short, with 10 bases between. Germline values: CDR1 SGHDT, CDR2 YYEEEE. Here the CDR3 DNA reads TGTGCCAGCAGTTTAGGTTTTAACACTGAAGCTTTCTTT. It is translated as CASSLGFNTEAFF. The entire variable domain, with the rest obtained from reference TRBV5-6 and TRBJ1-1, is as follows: DAGVTQSPTHLIKTRGQQVTLRCSPKSGHDTVSWYQQALGQGPQFIFQYYEEEERQRGNFPDRFSGHQFPNYSSELNVNALLLGDSALYLCASSLGFNTEAFFGQGTRLTVV.

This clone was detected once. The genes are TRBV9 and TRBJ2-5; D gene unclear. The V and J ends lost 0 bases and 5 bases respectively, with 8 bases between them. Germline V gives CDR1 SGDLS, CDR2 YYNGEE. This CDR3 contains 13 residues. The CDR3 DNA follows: TGTGCCAGCAGCGTAGGACCCTCGGAGACCCAGTACTTC. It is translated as CASSVGPSETQYF.

CDR3: CASRVDRGDGYTF. Written as DNA, the CDR3 is TGTGCCAGCAGGGTGGACAGGGGGGATGGCTACACCTTC. The chain has TRBV6-5 and TRBJ1-2, with TRBD1 identical over 10 bases. V was clipped by 6 bases and J by 6 bases; unmatched bases: 4. The CDR3 is 13 residues long. Germline V lookup: CDR1 MNHEY, CDR2 SVGAGI.

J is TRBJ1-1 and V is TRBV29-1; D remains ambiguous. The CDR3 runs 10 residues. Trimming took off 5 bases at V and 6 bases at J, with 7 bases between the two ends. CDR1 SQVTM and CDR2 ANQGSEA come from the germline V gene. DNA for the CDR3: TGCAGCGTTTCCGAGGCTGAAGCTTTCTTT. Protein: CSVSEAEAFF.

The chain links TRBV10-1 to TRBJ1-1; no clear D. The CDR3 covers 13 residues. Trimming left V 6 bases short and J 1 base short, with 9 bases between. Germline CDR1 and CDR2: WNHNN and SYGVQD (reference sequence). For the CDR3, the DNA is TGCGCCAGCAGGTCTACTGCGAACACTGAAGCTTTCTTT. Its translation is CASRSTANTEAFF.

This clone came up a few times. The CDR3 reads CASSGRNYGYTF. The DNA for the CDR3 is TGTGCCAGCAGTGGACGGAACTATGGCTACACCTTC. The V and J genes are TRBV6-4 and TRBJ1-2; D gene ambiguous. The germline gives CDR1 MRHNA, CDR2 SNTAGT. Trimming took 4 bases from V and 2 from J, leaving 5 bases between them. This CDR3 contains 12 residues.

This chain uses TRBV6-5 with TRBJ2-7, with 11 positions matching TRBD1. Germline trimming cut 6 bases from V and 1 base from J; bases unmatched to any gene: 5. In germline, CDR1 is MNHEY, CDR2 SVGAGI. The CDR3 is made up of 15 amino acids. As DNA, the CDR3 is TGTGCCAGCAGAGCGGGACAGGGGGAATCCTACGAGCAGTACTTC. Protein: CASRAGQGESYEQYF.

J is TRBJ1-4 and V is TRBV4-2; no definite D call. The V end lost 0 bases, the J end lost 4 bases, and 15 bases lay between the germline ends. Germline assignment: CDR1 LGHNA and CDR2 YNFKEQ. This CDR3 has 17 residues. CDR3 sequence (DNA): TGTGCCAGCAGCCAAGATCAGCAGGCGATAGATAATGAAAAACTGTTTTTT. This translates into CASSQDQQAIDNEKLFF.

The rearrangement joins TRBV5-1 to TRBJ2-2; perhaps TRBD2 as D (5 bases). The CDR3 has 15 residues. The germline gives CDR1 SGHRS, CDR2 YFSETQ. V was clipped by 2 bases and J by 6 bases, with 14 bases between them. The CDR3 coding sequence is TGCGCCAGCAGCTTACTAGTTGAGGAGTCCGGGGAGCTGTTTTTT. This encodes CASSLLVEESGELFF.

CDR3 residues: CASSAGFLGGNEQFF. DNA of the CDR3: TGTGCCAGCAGTGCCGGATTCTTGGGGGGCAATGAGCAGTTCTTC. The gene calls are TRBV25-1 and TRBJ2-1; D perhaps matches TRBD2 (6 bases). Per the germline V gene, CDR1 is MGHDK and CDR2 is SYGVNS. The CDR3 spans 15 residues. Trimming removed 4 bases from V and 6 bases from J, with 16 bases in between. Together with reference TRBV25-1 and TRBJ2-1, the CDR3 gives the full variable domain: EADIYQTPRYLVIGTGKKITLECSQTMGHDKMYWYQQDPGMELHLIHYSYGVNSTEKGDLSSESTVSRIRTEHFPLTLESARPSHTSQYLCASSAGFLGGNEQFFGPGTRLTVL.

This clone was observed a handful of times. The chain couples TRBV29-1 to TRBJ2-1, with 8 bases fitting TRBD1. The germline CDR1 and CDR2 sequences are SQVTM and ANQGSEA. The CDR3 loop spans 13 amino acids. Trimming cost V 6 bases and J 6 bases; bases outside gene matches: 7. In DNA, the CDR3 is TGCAGCGTCGACAGGGGCGGATCCAATGAGCAGTTCTTC. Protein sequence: CSVDRGGSNEQFF.

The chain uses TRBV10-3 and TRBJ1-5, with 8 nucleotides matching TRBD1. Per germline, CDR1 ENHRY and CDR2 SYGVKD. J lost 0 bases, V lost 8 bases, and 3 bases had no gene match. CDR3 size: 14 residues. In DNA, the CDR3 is TGTGCCATCGGGGACAGGAATAGCAATCAGCCCCAGCATTTT. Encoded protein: CAIGDRNSNQPQHF.

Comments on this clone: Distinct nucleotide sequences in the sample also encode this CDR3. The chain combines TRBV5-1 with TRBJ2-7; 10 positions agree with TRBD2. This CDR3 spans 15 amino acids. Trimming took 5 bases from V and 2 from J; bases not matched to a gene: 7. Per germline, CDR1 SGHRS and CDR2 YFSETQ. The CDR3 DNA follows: TGCGCCAGCAGAGGTACTAGCGGGGCAACCTACGAGCAGTACTTC. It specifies CASRGTSGATYEQYF.

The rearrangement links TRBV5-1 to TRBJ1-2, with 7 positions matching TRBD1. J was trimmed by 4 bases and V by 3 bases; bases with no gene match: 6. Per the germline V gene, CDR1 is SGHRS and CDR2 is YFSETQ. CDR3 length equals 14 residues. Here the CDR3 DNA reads TGCGCCAGCAGCTCGACAGGGACTGGCTATGGCTACACCTTC. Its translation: CASSSTGTGYGYTF.